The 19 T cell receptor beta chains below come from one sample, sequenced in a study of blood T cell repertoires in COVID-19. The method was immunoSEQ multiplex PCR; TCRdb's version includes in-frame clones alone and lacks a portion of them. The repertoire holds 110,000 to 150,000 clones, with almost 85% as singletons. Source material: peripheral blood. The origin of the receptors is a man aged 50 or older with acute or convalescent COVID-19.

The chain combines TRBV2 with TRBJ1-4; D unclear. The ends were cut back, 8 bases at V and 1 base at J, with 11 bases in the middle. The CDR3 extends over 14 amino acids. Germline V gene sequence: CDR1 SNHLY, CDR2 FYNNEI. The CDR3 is CASSRAGTNEKLFF. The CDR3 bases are TGTGCCAGCTCTAGGGCGGGAACTAATGAAAAACTGTTTTTT. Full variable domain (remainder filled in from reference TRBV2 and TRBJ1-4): EPEVTQTPSHQVTQMGQEVILRCVPISNHLYFYWYRQILGQKVEFLVSFYNNEISEKSEIFDDQFSVERPDGSNFTLKIRSTKLEDSAMYFCASSRAGTNEKLFFGSGTQLSVL.

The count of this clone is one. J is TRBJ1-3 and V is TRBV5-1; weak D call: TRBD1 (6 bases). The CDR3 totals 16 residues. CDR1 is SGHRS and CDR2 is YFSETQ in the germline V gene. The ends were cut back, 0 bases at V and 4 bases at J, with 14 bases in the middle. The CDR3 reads CASSLEAGATGNTIYF. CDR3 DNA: TGCGCCAGCAGCTTGGAGGCAGGGGCGACAGGAAACACCATATATTTT.

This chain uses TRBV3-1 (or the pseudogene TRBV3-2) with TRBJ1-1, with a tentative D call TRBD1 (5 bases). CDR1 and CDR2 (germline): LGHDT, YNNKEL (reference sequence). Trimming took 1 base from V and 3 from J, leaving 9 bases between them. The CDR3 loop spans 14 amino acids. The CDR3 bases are TGTGCCAGCAGCCAAGGGCAGGGTGACACTGAAGCTTTCTTT. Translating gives CASSQGQGDTEAFF.

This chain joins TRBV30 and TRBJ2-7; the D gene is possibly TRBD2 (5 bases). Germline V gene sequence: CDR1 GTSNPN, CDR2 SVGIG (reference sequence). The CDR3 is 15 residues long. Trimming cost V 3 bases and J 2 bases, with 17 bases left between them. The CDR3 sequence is CAWSRGDPGTYEQYF. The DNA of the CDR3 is TGTGCCTGGAGCCGAGGCGACCCGGGGACCTACGAGCAGTACTTC.

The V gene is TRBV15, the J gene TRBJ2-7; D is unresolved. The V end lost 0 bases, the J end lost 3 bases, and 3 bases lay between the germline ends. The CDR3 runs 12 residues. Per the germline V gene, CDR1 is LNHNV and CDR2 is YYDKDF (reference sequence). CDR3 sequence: CATSRDLYEQYF. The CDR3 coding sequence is TGTGCCACCAGCAGAGACCTCTACGAGCAGTACTTC.

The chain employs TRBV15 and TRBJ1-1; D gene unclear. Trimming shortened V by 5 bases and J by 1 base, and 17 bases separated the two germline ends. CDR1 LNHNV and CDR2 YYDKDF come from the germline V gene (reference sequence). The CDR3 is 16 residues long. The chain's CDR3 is CATSRYGPGKNTEAFF. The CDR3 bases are TGTGCCACCAGCCGCTACGGTCCGGGGAAGAACACTGAAGCTTTCTTT.

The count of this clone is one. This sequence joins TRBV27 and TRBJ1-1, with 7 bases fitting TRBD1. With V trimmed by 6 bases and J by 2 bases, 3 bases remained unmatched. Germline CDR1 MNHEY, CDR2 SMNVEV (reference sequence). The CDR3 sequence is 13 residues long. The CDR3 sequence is CASSWTGNTEAFF. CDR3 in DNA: TGTGCCAGCAGCTGGACAGGAAACACTGAAGCTTTCTTT.

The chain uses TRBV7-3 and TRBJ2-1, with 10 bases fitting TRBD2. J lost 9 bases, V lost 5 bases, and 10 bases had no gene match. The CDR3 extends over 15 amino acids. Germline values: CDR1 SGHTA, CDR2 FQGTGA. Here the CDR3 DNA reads TGTGCCAGCAGCCTTACAGCGGGGGGGCTGAGTGAGCAGTTCTTC. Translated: CASSLTAGGLSEQFF.

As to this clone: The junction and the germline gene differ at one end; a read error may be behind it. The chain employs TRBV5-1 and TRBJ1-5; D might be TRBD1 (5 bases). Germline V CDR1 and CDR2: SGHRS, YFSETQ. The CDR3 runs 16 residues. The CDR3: CASSLEGLPNNQPQHF. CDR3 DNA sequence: TGCGCCAGCAGTTTGGAGGGGCTCCCCAACAATCAGCCCCAGCATTTT.

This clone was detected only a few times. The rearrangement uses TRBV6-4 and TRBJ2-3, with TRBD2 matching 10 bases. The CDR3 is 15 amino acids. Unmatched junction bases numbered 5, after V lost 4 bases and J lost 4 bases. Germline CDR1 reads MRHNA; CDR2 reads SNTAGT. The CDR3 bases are TGTGCCAGCAGTGCGAGCGGGGGGGCTGCAGATACGCAGTATTTT. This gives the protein CASSASGGAADTQYF.

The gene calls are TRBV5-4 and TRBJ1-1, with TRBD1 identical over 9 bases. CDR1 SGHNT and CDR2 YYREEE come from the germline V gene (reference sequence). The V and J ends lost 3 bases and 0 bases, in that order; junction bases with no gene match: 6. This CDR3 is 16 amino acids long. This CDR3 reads CASSSGTGFLNTEAFF. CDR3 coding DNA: TGTGCCAGCAGCTCCGGGACAGGGTTTTTGAACACTGAAGCTTTCTTT.

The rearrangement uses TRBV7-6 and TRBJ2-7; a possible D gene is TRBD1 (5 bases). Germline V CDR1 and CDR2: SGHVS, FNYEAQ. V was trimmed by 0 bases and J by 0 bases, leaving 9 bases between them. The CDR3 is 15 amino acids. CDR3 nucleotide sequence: TGTGCCAGCAGCTTAGCATCGGACATCTCCTACGAGCAGTACTTC. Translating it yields CASSLASDISYEQYF.

CDR3: CASSYSRYQETQYF. The CDR3, as DNA: TGTGCCAGCAGTTACTCGAGATACCAAGAGACCCAGTACTTC. The rearrangement uses TRBV6-5 and TRBJ2-5; D unclear. Per the germline V gene, CDR1 is MNHEY and CDR2 is SVGAGI. Trimming left V 0 bases short and J 0 bases short, with 5 bases between. There are 14 residues in the CDR3.

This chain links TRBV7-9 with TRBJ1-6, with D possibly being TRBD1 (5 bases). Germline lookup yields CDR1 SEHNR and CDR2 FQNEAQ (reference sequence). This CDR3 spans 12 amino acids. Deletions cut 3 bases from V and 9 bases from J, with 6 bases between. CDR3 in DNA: TGTGCCAGCAGCTTCGGGGGTTCACCCCTCCACTTT. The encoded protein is CASSFGGSPLHF.

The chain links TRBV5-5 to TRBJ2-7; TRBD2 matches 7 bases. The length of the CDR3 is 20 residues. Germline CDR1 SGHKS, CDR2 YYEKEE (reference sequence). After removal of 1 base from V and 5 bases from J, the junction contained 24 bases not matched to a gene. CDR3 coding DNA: TGTGCCAGCAGCTTGCGCCGCGGTGCTAGCGGATCTTTCACGCCCCACGAGCAGTACTTC. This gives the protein CASSLRRGASGSFTPHEQYF.

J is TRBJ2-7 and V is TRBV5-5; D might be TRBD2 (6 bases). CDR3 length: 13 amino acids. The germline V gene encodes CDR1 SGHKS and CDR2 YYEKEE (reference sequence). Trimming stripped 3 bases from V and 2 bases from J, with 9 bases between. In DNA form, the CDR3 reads TGTGCCAGCAGCTCGGGACTTACCTACGAGCAGTACTTC. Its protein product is CASSSGLTYEQYF.

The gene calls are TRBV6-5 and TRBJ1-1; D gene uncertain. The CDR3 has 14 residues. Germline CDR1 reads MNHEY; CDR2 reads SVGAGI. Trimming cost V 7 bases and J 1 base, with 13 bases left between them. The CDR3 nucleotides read TGTGCCAGCAACCCGCTAAATCGGAACACTGAAGCTTTCTTT. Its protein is CASNPLNRNTEAFF.

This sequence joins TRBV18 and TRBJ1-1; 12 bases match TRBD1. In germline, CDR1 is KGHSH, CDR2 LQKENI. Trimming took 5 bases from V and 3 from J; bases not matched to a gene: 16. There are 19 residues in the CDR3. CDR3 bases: TGTGCCAGCTCATCACAGTCCCGGGACAGGGGGCGCCGGGACACTGAAGCTTTCTTT. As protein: CASSSQSRDRGRRDTEAFF. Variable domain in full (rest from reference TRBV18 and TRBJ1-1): NAGVMQNPRHLVRRRGQEARLRCSPMKGHSHVYWYRQLPEEGLKFMVYLQKENIIDESGMPKERFSAEFPKEGPSILRIQQVVRGDSAAYFCASSSQSRDRGRRDTEAFFGQGTRLTVV.

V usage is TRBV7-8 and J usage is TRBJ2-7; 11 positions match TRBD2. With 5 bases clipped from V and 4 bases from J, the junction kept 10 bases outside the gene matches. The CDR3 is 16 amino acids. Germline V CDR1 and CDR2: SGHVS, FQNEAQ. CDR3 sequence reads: CASSLTPGLAVYEQYF. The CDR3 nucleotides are TGTGCCAGCAGCCTCACACCGGGACTAGCGGTATACGAGCAGTACTTC.